This T cell receptor (beta chain) appears in the sequencing data of a study of blood T cells in healthy people across ages. A J-beta primer mix and a sample-barcoded 5' primer were used in a second PCR of roughly 7 to 12 cycles. There were at least 2.5 million CDR3-containing paired-end reads obtained from each sample. TCRdb called the 5' RACE reads again in MiXCR, with one record for every CDR3 protein. The sample holds around 970,000 distinct CDR3 sequences, roughly 51% seen once. Each sample had at least 6.5 million PBMCs isolated. Germline V CDR1 and CDR2: SEHNR, FQNEAQ (reference sequence). The CDR3 is 12 amino acids. As concerns this clonotype: Its antigen is undetermined. Germline and junction disagree at one end, which may indicate a read error.

Study observations and caveats: Investigators viewed diversity estimates from one million T cells as underestimates, the study reported.

The origin of this receptor is a woman aged 60-70 years in good health. The material sequenced was blood. This chain uses TRBV7-9 with TRBJ2-7; D not resolved. The CDR3 DNA follows: TGTGTCAGCAGCTTAGAGGTTGGAGAGCAGTACTTC. It is translated as CVSSLEVGEQYF.